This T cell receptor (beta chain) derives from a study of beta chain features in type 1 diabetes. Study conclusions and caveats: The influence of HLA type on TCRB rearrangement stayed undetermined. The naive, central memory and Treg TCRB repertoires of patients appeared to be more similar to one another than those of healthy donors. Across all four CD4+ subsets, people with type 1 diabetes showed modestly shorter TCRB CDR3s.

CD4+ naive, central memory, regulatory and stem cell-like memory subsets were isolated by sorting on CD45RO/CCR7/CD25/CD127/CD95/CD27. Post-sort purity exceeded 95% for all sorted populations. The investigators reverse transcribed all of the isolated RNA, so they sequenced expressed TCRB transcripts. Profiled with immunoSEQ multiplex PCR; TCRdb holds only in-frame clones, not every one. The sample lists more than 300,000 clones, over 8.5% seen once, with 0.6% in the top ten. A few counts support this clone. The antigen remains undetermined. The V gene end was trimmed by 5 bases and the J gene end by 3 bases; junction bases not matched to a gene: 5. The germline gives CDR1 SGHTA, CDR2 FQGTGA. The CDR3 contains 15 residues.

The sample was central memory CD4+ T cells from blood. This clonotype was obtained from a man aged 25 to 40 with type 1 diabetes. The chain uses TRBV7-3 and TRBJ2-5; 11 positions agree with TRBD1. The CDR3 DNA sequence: TGTGCCAGCAGCCGGACAGGGGGCCGGGAAGAGACCCAGTACTTC. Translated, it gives CASSRTGGREETQYF.